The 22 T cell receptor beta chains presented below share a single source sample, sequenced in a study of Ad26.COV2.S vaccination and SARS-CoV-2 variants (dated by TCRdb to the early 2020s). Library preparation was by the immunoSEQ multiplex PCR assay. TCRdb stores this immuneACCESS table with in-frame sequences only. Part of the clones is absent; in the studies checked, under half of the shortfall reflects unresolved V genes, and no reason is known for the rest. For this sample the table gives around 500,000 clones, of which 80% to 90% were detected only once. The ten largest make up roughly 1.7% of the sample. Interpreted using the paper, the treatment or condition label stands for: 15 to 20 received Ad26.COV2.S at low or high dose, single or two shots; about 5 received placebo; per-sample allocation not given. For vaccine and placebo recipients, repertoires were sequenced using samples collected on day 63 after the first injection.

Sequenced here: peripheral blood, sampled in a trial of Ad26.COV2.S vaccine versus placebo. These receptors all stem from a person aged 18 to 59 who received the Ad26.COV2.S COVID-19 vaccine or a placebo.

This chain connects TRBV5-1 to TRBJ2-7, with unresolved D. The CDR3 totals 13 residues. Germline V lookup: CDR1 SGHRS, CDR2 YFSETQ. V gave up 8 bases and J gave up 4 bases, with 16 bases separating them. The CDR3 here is CASKDSSGYEQYF. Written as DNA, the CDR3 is TGCGCCAGTAAAGACTCCTCTGGGTACGAGCAGTACTTC. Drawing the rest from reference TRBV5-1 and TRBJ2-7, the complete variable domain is KAGVTQTPRYLIKTRGQQVTLSCSPISGHRSVSWYQQTPGQGLQFLFEYFSETQRNKGNFPGRFSGRQFSNSRSEMNVSTLELGDSALYLCASKDSSGYEQYFGPGTRLTVT.

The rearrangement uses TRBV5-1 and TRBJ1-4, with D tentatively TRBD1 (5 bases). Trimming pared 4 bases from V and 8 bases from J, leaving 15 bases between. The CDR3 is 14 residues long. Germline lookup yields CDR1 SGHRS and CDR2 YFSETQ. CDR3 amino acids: CASSPTQGGEKLFF. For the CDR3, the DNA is TGCGCCAGCAGCCCAACTCAGGGAGGCGAAAAACTGTTTTTT. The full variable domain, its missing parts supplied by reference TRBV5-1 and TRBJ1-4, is KAGVTQTPRYLIKTRGQQVTLSCSPISGHRSVSWYQQTPGQGLQFLFEYFSETQRNKGNFPGRFSGRQFSNSRSEMNVSTLELGDSALYLCASSPTQGGEKLFFGSGTQLSVL.

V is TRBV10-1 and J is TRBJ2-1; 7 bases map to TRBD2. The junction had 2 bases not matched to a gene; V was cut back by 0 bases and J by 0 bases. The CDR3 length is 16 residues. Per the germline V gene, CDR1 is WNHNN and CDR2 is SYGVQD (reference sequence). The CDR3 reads CASSESLAGSYNEQFF. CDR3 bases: TGCGCCAGCAGTGAGTCGTTAGCGGGCTCCTACAATGAGCAGTTCTTC.

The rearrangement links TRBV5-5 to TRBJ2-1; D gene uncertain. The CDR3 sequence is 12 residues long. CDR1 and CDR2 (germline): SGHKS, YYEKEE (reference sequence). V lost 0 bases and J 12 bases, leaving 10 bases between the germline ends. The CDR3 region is CASSLDSLAQFF. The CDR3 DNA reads TGTGCCAGCAGCTTGGATAGTCTCGCGCAGTTCTTC.

CDR3 nucleotides: TGTGCCAGCTCACCGGGACTAGCGGGGGACACAGATACGCAGTATTTT. Translating it yields CASSPGLAGDTDTQYF. The chain has TRBV18 and TRBJ2-3; 14 bases line up with TRBD2. Germline values: CDR1 KGHSH, CDR2 LQKENI. The CDR3 totals 16 residues. With 3 bases clipped from V and 2 bases from J, the junction kept 1 base outside the gene matches.

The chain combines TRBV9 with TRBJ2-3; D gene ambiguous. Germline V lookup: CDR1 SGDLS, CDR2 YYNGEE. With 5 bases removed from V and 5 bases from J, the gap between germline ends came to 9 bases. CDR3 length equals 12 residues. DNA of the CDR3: TGTGCCAGCAGTTTGAGGCGAGATACGCAGTATTTT. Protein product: CASSLRRDTQYF.

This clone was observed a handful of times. The CDR3 region has the DNA TGTGCCAGCAGTCCCCGGGACAGTTATTCCTATGGCTACACCTTC. Translation: CASSPRDSYSYGYTF. This sequence joins TRBV28 and TRBJ1-2, with TRBD1 identical over 7 bases. The V gene end was trimmed by 5 bases and the J gene end by 4 bases; junction bases not matched to a gene: 10. CDR3 size: 15 residues. The germline CDR1 and CDR2 sequences are MDHEN and SYDVKM.

CDR3 bases: TGTGCCAGCAGTGAAACAGGGGTGCAGTTCTTC. It is translated as CASSETGVQFF. The chain employs TRBV27 and TRBJ2-1, with 7 bases identical to TRBD1. Germline CDR1 is MNHEY and CDR2 is SMNVEV (reference sequence). The V and J ends lost 5 bases and 12 bases, in that order; junction bases with no gene match: 4. CDR3 length: 11 amino acids.

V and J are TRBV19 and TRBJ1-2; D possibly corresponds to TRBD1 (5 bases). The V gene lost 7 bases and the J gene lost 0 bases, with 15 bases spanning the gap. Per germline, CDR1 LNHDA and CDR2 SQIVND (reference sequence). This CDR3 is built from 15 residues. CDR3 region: CASTPGEGANYGYTF. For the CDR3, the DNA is TGTGCCAGTACTCCGGGGGAAGGAGCTAACTATGGCTACACCTTC.

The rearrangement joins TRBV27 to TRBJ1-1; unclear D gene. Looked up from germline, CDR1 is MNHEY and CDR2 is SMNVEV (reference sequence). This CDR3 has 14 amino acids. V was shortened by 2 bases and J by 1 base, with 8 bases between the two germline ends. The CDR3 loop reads CASSLQERNTEAFF. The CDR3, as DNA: TGTGCCAGCAGTTTACAGGAGCGGAACACTGAAGCTTTCTTT.

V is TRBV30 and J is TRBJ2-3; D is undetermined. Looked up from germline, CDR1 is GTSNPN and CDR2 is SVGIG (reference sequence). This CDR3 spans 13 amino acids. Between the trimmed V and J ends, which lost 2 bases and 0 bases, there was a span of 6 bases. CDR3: CAWSFGSTDTQYF. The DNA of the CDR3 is TGTGCCTGGAGTTTTGGGAGCACAGATACGCAGTATTTT.

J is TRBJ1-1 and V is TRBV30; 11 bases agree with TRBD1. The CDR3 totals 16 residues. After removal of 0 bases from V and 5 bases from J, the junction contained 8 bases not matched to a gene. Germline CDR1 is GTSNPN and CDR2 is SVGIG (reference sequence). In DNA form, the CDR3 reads TGTGCCTGGAGTGTACTGGGACAGGGGGAGGGGACTGAAGCTTTCTTT. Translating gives CAWSVLGQGEGTEAFF.

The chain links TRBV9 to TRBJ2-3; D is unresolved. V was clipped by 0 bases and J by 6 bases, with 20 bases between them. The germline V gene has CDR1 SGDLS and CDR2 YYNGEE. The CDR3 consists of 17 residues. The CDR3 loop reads CASSVGALSILPDTQYF. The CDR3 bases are TGTGCCAGCAGCGTAGGGGCTCTCTCCATTTTACCGGATACGCAGTATTTT.

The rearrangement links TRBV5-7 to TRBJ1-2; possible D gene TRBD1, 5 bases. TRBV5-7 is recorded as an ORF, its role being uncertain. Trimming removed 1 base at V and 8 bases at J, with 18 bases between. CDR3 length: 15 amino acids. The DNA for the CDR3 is TGTGCCAGCAGCTTGATGAGGGTGTGGGGGTGGGGCTACACCTTC. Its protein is CASSLMRVWGWGYTF.

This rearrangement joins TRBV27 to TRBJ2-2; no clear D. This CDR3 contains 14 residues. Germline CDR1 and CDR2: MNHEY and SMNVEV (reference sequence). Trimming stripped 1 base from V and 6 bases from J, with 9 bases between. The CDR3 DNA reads TGTGCCAGCAGTTTATGGGCTGGGCCCGGGGAGCTGTTTTTT. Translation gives CASSLWAGPGELFF.

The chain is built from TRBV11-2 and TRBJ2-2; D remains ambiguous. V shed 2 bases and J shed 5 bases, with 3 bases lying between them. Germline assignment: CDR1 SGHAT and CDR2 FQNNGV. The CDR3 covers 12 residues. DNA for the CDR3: TGTGCCAGCAGCTTAAAAACCGGGGAGCTGTTTTTT. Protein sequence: CASSLKTGELFF.

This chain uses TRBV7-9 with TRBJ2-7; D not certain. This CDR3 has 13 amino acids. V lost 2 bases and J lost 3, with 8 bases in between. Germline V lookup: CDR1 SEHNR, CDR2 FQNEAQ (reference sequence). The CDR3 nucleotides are TGTGCCAGCAGCTTACTTCCAGACTACGAGCAGTACTTC. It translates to CASSLLPDYEQYF.

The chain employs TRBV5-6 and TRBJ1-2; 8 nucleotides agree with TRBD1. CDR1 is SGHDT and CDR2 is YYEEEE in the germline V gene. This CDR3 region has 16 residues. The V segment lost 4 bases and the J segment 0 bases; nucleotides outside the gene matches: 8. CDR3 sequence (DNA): TGTGCCAGCAGCCGCTTGGAGGACAGGGCTAACTATGGCTACACCTTC. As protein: CASSRLEDRANYGYTF.

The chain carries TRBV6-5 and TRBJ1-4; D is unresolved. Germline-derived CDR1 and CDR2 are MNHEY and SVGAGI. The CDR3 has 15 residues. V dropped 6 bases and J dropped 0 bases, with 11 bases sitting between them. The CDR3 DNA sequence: TGTGCCAGCAGCTTGACCGCGGCAACTAATGAAAAACTGTTTTTT. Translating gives CASSLTAATNEKLFF.

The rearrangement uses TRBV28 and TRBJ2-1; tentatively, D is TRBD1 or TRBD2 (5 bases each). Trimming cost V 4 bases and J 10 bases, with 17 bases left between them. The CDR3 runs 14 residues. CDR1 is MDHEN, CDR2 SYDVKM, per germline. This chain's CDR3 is CASSSGPMSAEQFF. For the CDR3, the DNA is TGTGCCAGCAGTTCGGGACCAATGTCCGCCGAGCAGTTCTTC.

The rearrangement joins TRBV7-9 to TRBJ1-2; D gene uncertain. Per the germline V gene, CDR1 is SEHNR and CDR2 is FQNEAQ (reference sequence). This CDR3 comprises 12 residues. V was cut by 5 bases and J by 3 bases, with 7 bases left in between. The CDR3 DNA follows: TGTGCCAGCAGCCGGGAGGACTATGGCTACACCTTC. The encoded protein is CASSREDYGYTF.

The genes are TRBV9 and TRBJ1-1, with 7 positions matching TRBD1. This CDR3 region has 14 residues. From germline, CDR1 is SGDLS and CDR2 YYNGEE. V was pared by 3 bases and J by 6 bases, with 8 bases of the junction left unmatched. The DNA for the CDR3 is TGTGCCAGCAGCGCTGCAACAGGGGCCGCTGAAGCTTTCTTT. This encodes CASSAATGAAEAFF.